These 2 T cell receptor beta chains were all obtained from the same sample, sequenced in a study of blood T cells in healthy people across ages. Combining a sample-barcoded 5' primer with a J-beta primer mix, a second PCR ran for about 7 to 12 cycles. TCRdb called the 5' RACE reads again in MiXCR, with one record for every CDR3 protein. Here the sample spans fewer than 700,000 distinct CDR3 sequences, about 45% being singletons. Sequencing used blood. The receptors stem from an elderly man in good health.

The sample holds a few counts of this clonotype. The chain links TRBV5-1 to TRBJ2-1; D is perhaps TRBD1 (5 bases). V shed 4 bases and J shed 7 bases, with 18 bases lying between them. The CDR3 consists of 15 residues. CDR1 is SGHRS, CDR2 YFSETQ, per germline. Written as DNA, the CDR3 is TGCGCCAGCAGCCTGACAGACATACCTCTGAATGAGCAGTTCTTC. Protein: CASSLTDIPLNEQFF.

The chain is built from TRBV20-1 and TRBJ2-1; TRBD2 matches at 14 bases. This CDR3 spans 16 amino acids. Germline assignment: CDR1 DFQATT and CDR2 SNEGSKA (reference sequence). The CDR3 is CSPGLAGGLNRNEQFF. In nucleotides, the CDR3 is TGCAGCCCAGGACTAGCGGGAGGTCTAAATCGGAATGAGCAGTTCTTC.